The rows below give T cell receptor beta chains drawn from one sample of a study of blood T cell repertoires in COVID-19. The repertoire was sequenced with immunoSEQ multiplex PCR; TCRdb's copy has only in-frame clones and lacks some. The sample lists 250,000 or so clones, 88% occurring once. Material for sequencing was peripheral blood. All receptors come from a man older than 75 with acute or convalescent COVID-19. The CDR3 runs from the conserved cysteine through the conserved F or W. D genes are given only for firm matches. Clone sizes are given selectively: once, few, many, or a class where the clone is expanded.

d_call j_call v_call clone_size cdr3_nt cdr3_aa
TRBD2 TRBJ2-1 TRBV10-3 . TGTGCCATCAGCGGAATTACCCAGCGGGAGGGTTCCTACAATGAGCAGTTCTTC CAISGITQREGSYNEQFF
. TRBJ1-1 TRBV3-1/TRBV3-2 . TGTGCCAGCAGCCGCCGGGACACTGAAGCTTTCTTT CASSRRDTEAFF
TRBD1 TRBJ2-1 TRBV5-4 . TGTGCCAGCAGCCCACGGGACAGGGGCCTCTACAATGAGCAGTTCTTC CASSPRDRGLYNEQFF
. TRBJ2-7 TRBV21-1 . TGTGCCAGCAGCAAAGACTTGGGACAGGGCGTTTGGAGATTCTCCTACGAGCAGTACTTC CASSKDLGQGVWRFSYEQYF
. TRBJ1-2 TRBV7-2 . TGTGCCAGCAGCTTAGCCAGTGACAGGCCCCTCTATGGCTACACCTTC CASSLASDRPLYGYTF
. TRBJ2-6 TRBV7-3 . TGTGCCAGCAGCTTAACCAAGAGTAGCTCTGGGGCCAACGTCCTGACTTTC CASSLTKSSSGANVLTF
TRBD1 TRBJ1-1 TRBV19 few TGTGCCAGTAGTACGGGACAGGGTGGGTGGTCCACTGAAGCTTTCTTT CASSTGQGGWSTEAFF
. TRBJ2-7 TRBV29-1 . TGCAGCGTCACTAGTTTTTCCTACGAGCAGTACTTC CSVTSFSYEQYF
. TRBJ1-5 TRBV28 . TGTGCCAGCATCCTGGAACGCGGGAGGGGTTACAATCAGCCCCAGCATTTT CASILERGRGYNQPQHF
. TRBJ2-1 TRBV15 . TGTGCCACCAGCAGAGAGGGGGGCGGGAGCCGCAATGAGCAGTTCTTC CATSREGGGSRNEQFF
TRBD1 TRBJ1-1 TRBV5-1 . TGCGCCAGCAGCTTGAACCCAGGGGGGATGAACACTGAAGCTTTCTTT CASSLNPGGMNTEAFF
TRBD1 TRBJ2-7 TRBV4-3 . TGCGCCAGCAGCCTAGTAGAGACAGGGATCGACGAGCAGTACTTC CASSLVETGIDEQYF
. TRBJ2-7 TRBV7-2 . TGTGCCAGCAGCGCCCAGGGGGGACAGTTCTCAAGGGGCTACGAGCAGTACTTC CASSAQGGQFSRGYEQYF
TRBD2 TRBJ2-2 TRBV11-2 . TGTGCCAGCAGCCCACCCGGACTAGATGGGGAGCTGTTTTTT CASSPPGLDGELFF
TRBD1 TRBJ2-5 TRBV6-6 . TGTGCCAGCAGTTACCCAGGGGGCCCCCAGAAAGGGACCCAGTACTTC CASSYPGGPQKGTQYF
. TRBJ2-7 TRBV19 few TGTGCCAGTAGTACTCGAGGAGAGGCCGAGCAGTACTTC CASSTRGEAEQYF
TRBD2 TRBJ2-5 TRBV11-2 . TGTGCCAGCAGCTTAAACCTAGCGGGGAGCCAAGAGACCCAGTACTTC CASSLNLAGSQETQYF
TRBD1 TRBJ1-3 TRBV2 few TGTGCCAGCAGAGCCGGGACAGGGACTGGAAACACCATATATTTT CASRAGTGTGNTIYF
. TRBJ2-1 TRBV9 . TGTGCCAGCAGCGTAGTGAGCGAAAATGAGCAGTTCTTC CASSVVSENEQFF
. TRBJ2-3 TRBV6-5 once TGTGCCAGCAGTCTTAGCACAGATACGCAGTATTTT CASSLSTDTQYF
. TRBJ1-3 TRBV7-3 . TGTGCCAGCAGCTTAGCAGGGGGAAACACCATATATTTT CASSLAGGNTIYF
. TRBJ1-4 TRBV11-2 . TGTGCCAGCAGCTTAGTAGCGGACCCCACGGTAAAACTGTTTTTT CASSLVADPTVKLFF
. TRBJ1-5 TRBV7-8 . TGTGCCAGCAGCTTACGGGGTGATCAGCCCCAGCATTTT CASSLRGDQPQHF
TRBD1 TRBJ1-1 TRBV7-2 . TGTGCCAGCAGCCTCCAGGGGGCGCGTACTGAAGCTTTCTTT CASSLQGARTEAFF
. TRBJ2-1 TRBV9 . TGTGCCAGCAGCGTTCTAGGGTTAAGGGGGTTTGATGAGCAGTTCTTC CASSVLGLRGFDEQFF
. TRBJ2-7 TRBV28 few TGTGCCAGCAGTCCCGCAGGAGGTCCAGGGGTTGAGCAGTACTTC CASSPAGGPGVEQYF
TRBD2 TRBJ2-7 TRBV6-2/TRBV6-3 . TGTGCCAGCAGTCCGGGACTAGCGGGAGATCGAAACTCCTACGAGCAGTACTTC CASSPGLAGDRNSYEQYF
. TRBJ1-1 TRBV6-5 . TGTGCCAGCAGTTACTCCGCGTACACTGAAGCTTTCTTT CASSYSAYTEAFF
TRBD2 TRBJ2-1 TRBV11-2 . TGTGCCAGCAGCTTAGATCCCAGCGGGACTGAGCAGTTCTTC CASSLDPSGTEQFF
TRBD1 TRBJ1-6 TRBV11-2 . TGTGCCAGCAGCTTCGGAGGGGCCGGACAGGGCAATTCACCCCTCCACTTT CASSFGGAGQGNSPLHF
TRBD1 TRBJ1-6 TRBV4-1 . TGCGCCAGCAGCCCCGGACAGGGGGCGAATTCACCCCTCCACTTT CASSPGQGANSPLHF
. TRBJ1-2 TRBV18 . TGTGCCAGCTCACCGTCTAATGTTAAGGGGCAAAACTATGGCTACACCTTC CASSPSNVKGQNYGYTF
. TRBJ2-5 TRBV6-5 . TGTGCCAGCAAGGTGGCGACAGTACAAGAGACCCAGTACTTC CASKVATVQETQYF
. TRBJ1-1 TRBV19 . TGTGCCAGTAGTATACAGGGGATGAACACTGAAGCTTTCTTT CASSIQGMNTEAFF
TRBD1 TRBJ1-1 TRBV5-1 . TGCGCCAGCAGCCTTACCGCCGGGACAGCGAAGAACACTGAAGCTTTCTTT CASSLTAGTAKNTEAFF
. TRBJ1-2 TRBV9 once TGTGCCAGCAGCGAAGACTCCCAGGGATTTTATGGCTACACCTTC CASSEDSQGFYGYTF
TRBD2 TRBJ2-5 TRBV9 . TGTGCCAGCAGTGCTCTAGCGGGAGTTCAAGAGACCCAGTACTTC CASSALAGVQETQYF
TRBD1 TRBJ1-1 TRBV28 . TGTGCCAGCAGTCCGAGACAGGGTCACACTGAAGCTTTCTTT CASSPRQGHTEAFF
TRBD1 TRBJ1-2 TRBV13 few TGTGCCAGCAGCTTTCGGGACAGGGGGCGCCTGAACTATGGCTACACCTTC CASSFRDRGRLNYGYTF
TRBD1 TRBJ1-5 TRBV5-1 . TGCGCCAGCAGACCCGGGACAGGCAATCAGCCCCAGCATTTT CASRPGTGNQPQHF
. TRBJ1-5 TRBV15 . TGTGCCACCAAACGTGGATCGGGGGACCATAGCAATCAGCCCCAGCATTTT CATKRGSGDHSNQPQHF
TRBD2 TRBJ2-3 TRBV3-1/TRBV3-2 . TGTGCCAGCAGCCAAGGAGGGGCTAGCGGGGGCGGAGGTACGCAGTATTTT CASSQGGASGGGGTQYF
. TRBJ1-4 TRBV19 . TGTGCCAGTAGTCCCCAGGGGACTAATGAAAAACTGTTTTTT CASSPQGTNEKLFF
TRBD1 TRBJ1-1 TRBV19 . TGTGCCAGTACCGACAGGGCTTCGAACACTGAAGCTTTCTTT CASTDRASNTEAFF
TRBD1 TRBJ1-1 TRBV6-6 . TGTGCCAGCAGAACTGGGACAGGGGGGATAGCTTTCTTT CASRTGTGGIAFF
. TRBJ1-4 TRBV5-4 . TGTGCCAGCAGCTTTGACGGGGGGGGTCCTAATGAAAAACTGTTTTTT CASSFDGGGPNEKLFF
TRBD2 TRBJ2-2 TRBV7-3 . TGTGCCAGCAGTCCTTCGACTAGCGCCAAACGTCGGCTGTTTTTT CASSPSTSAKRRLFF
. TRBJ1-1 TRBV2 . TGTGCCAACCTATTCGGGATGAACACTGAAGCTTTCTTT CANLFGMNTEAFF
TRBD2 TRBJ2-3 TRBV7-2 . TGTGCCAGCAGCTTAGTGTCCCTAGCGGGAAATAGTGATACGCAGTATTTT CASSLVSLAGNSDTQYF
. TRBJ1-2 TRBV11-2 . TGTGCCAGCAGCTTCCGGGTCTCCTATGGCTACACCTTC CASSFRVSYGYTF
TRBD1 TRBJ1-1 TRBV24-1 . TGTGCCACCAGTGACCCGGGACAGGGGGATACTGAAGCTTTCTTT CATSDPGQGDTEAFF
TRBD2 TRBJ2-1 TRBV2 . TGTGCCAGCAGTGGGACTAGGAATTATGAGCAGTTCTTC CASSGTRNYEQFF
TRBD1 TRBJ1-1 TRBV4-2 . TGTGCCAGCAGCCAAGACCTTTCAGGGGGCTCGGCTGAAGCTTTCTTT CASSQDLSGGSAEAFF
. TRBJ2-1 TRBV15 . TGTGCCACCAGCGCCCGGAGAGGGAATGAGCAGTTCTTC CATSARRGNEQFF
. TRBJ1-1 TRBV5-5 . TGTGCCAGCAGTAACAGGCGCGTGGGCACTGAAGCTTTCTTT CASSNRRVGTEAFF